This section outlines one T cell receptor (beta chain) sequence together with its context. Its antigen is unknown. The sample belongs to a study of cytomegalovirus exposure and HLA in healthy donors. CDR3 size: 14 residues. Germline V lookup: CDR1 MGHRA, CDR2 YSYEKL. The V and J ends lost 0 bases and 6 bases, in that order; junction bases with no gene match: 5. PCR employed 60 Vbeta and 13 Jbeta primers. Clones were read by immunoSEQ multiplex PCR, and TCRdb kept only the in-frame ones, dropping some. The repertoire holds some 140,000 clones, with 70% to 80% as singletons. Study-level points and caveats: Several of the most significant clusters were apparently associated with common viral pathogens in a later analysis.

This clonotype was sampled from a woman aged 40 to 55 in good health and CMV-seronegative. This chain joins TRBV4-1 and TRBJ2-7; 7 bases agree with TRBD2. Source material: PBMCs. CDR3 amino acids: CASSQDPLAVEQYF. CDR3 coding DNA: TGCGCCAGCAGCCAAGATCCCCTAGCGGTCGAGCAGTACTTC.